This T cell receptor beta chain was documented in a study of T cell repertoires in cytomegalovirus infection. This CDR3 has 15 residues. Between the trimmed V and J ends, which lost 5 bases and 4 bases, there was a span of 17 bases. Comment on this clonotype: Its antigen is as yet unknown.

Each CDR3 protein gets one entry after TCRdb re-called the reads with MiXCR. The sample yields approximately 990,000 distinct CDR3 sequences, approximately 31% seen once. The gene calls are TRBV12-3 or TRBV12-4 and TRBJ1-2; D ambiguous. The sample here was cultured CD8+ T cells from PBMCs, taken from culture after CMV antigen stimulation. The sequence was collected from a human donor in good health (CMV status not recorded). Some clones in this sample may be carry-over from other donors' samples. CDR3 coding DNA: TGTGCCAGCAGTGCACCCCCACAAGGAGCCTATGGCTACACCTTC. Its translation: CASSAPPQGAYGYTF.